Following are 24 T cell receptor beta chains from one sample sequenced in a study of blood T cell repertoires in COVID-19. The data were produced by immunoSEQ multiplex PCR, yet TCRdb's version contains in-frame clones alone and is incomplete. The sample holds 150,000 to 200,000 clones, around 81% seen once. Sequenced sample: PBMCs or T cells enriched from blood (not recorded which). All receptors derive from a man between 35 and 55 years old who had recovered from COVID-19.

The chain is built from TRBV27 and TRBJ2-5; the D gene is possibly TRBD1 (6 bases). This CDR3 comprises 15 residues. The germline V and J ends were trimmed by 6 bases and 5 bases, with 19 bases remaining between them. Per germline, CDR1 MNHEY and CDR2 SMNVEV (reference sequence). Written as DNA, the CDR3 is TGTGCCAGCAGCCGAACATCAGGGGTTGCCGAGACCCAGTACTTC. It is translated as CASSRTSGVAETQYF.

The chain recombines TRBV6-5 with TRBJ2-3, with a possible D match to TRBD1 (5 bases). Trimming removed 8 bases from V and 1 base from J, with 7 bases in between. CDR3 length: 12 residues. The germline V gene has CDR1 MNHEY and CDR2 SVGAGI. The CDR3 region is CASQGGTDTQYF. In nucleotides, the CDR3 is TGTGCCAGCCAAGGGGGCACAGATACGCAGTATTTT.

DNA of the CDR3: TGTGCCAGCAGTCGTATACAGGGAACTGGAAACACCATATATTTT. It specifies CASSRIQGTGNTIYF. J is TRBJ1-3 and V is TRBV27; a possible D gene is TRBD1 (6 bases). The CDR3 has 15 residues. CDR1 and CDR2 (germline): MNHEY, SMNVEV (reference sequence). V shed 5 bases and J shed 2 bases, with 13 bases lying between them.

The V call is TRBV2, the J call TRBJ1-4, with TRBD1 matching 9 bases. CDR1 SNHLY and CDR2 FYNNEI come from the germline V gene. CDR3 size: 13 residues. J was trimmed by 10 bases and V by 4 bases; bases with no gene match: 4. The CDR3 sequence: CASSAGQGGKLFF. The CDR3 region has the DNA TGTGCCAGCAGTGCGGGACAGGGCGGAAAACTGTTTTTT.

DNA for the CDR3: TGCAGTGCTAAACAGGGGGCTGAAGCTTTCTTT. Translated: CSAKQGAEAFF. This chain connects TRBV20-1 to TRBJ1-1, with TRBD1 matching 8 bases. The CDR3 sequence is 11 residues long. Germline CDR1 reads DFQATT; CDR2 reads SNEGSKA (reference sequence). After removal of 4 bases from V and 6 bases from J, the junction contained 1 base not matched to a gene.

The CDR3 protein is CASSLTGGTASPLHF. The CDR3 DNA sequence: TGTGCCAGCAGTTTAACAGGGGGCACGGCTTCACCCCTCCACTTT. The rearrangement uses TRBV27 and TRBJ1-6; 9 bases agree with TRBD1. The germline V gene has CDR1 MNHEY and CDR2 SMNVEV (reference sequence). The V and J ends lost 2 bases and 9 bases, in that order; junction bases with no gene match: 5. The CDR3 totals 15 residues.

The CDR3 nucleotides read TGTGCCAGTAGTATCCCCCCTAGCGGGGGGGCGAATGAGCAGTTCTTC. Residues: CASSIPPSGGANEQFF. The chain recombines TRBV19 with TRBJ2-1; 12 positions agree with TRBD2. V was pared by 3 bases and J by 7 bases, with 7 bases of the junction left unmatched. The V gene's germline CDR1 is LNHDA and CDR2 SQIVND (reference sequence). This CDR3 is built from 16 residues.

The chain links TRBV6-5 to TRBJ2-7; D remains unclear. This CDR3 is built from 11 residues. Trimming removed 8 bases at V and 3 bases at J, with 8 bases between. Germline CDR1 is MNHEY and CDR2 is SVGAGI. The CDR3 DNA reads as TGTGCCAGCCTTGTAGTCTACGAGCAGTACGTC. This codes for CASLVVYEQYV.

The chain has TRBV5-1 and TRBJ2-3; 9 nucleotides align to TRBD2. This CDR3 is 15 amino acids long. V lost 0 bases, J lost 6 bases, and 5 bases stayed unmatched. Germline CDR1 is SGHRS and CDR2 is YFSETQ. DNA of the CDR3: TGCGCCAGCAGCTTGGACGGTCTAGCGGGGGATACGCAGTATTTT. Residues: CASSLDGLAGDTQYF.

This clone has just a few counts. The chain links TRBV4-1 to TRBJ2-2; no clear D gene. Germline loops: CDR1 MGHRA, CDR2 YSYEKL. This CDR3 is built from 15 residues. The ends were cut back, 1 base at V and 3 bases at J, with 9 bases in the middle. The CDR3 nucleotides read TGCGCCAGCAGCCAAGGAGTCAGCGACACCGGGGAGCTGTTTTTT. Its protein is CASSQGVSDTGELFF.

This clone was detected only once. J is TRBJ2-7 and V is TRBV4-1; D ambiguous. Trimming removed 0 bases at V and 2 bases at J, with 5 bases between. The length of the CDR3 is 13 residues. The germline V gene has CDR1 MGHRA and CDR2 YSYEKL. The CDR3 spells CASSQDRAYEQYV. The CDR3 bases are TGCGCCAGCAGCCAAGATCGGGCCTACGAGCAGTACGTC.

The chain joins TRBV7-3 to TRBJ1-2, with 7 positions matching TRBD1. J was trimmed by 7 bases and V by 3 bases; bases with no gene match: 5. The V gene's germline CDR1 is SGHTA and CDR2 FQGTGA. The CDR3 extends over 13 amino acids. CDR3 protein: CASSLRQGTGYTF. CDR3 nucleotides: TGTGCCAGCAGCTTGAGACAGGGCACTGGCTACACCTTC.

V is TRBV5-1 and J is TRBJ1-1; D possibly corresponds to TRBD1 (6 bases). Trimming took 3 bases from V and 2 from J, leaving 14 bases between them. The germline CDR1 and CDR2 sequences are SGHRS and YFSETQ. The CDR3 has 15 amino acids. This chain's CDR3 is CASSWEGVSNTEAFF. As DNA, the CDR3 is TGCGCCAGCAGCTGGGAGGGGGTATCTAACACTGAAGCTTTCTTT.

The CDR3 bases are TGCGCCAGCAGCTGGACGGGGGATGGTGAAAAACTGTTTTTT. Amino acids: CASSWTGDGEKLFF. The genes are TRBV5-1 and TRBJ1-4; a possible D gene is TRBD1 (5 bases). V lost 3 bases, J lost 7 bases, and 13 bases lay in between. The CDR3 is made up of 14 amino acids. Per the germline V gene, CDR1 is SGHRS and CDR2 is YFSETQ.

DNA of the CDR3: TGTGCCAGCAGTTCCCACGCCAAGGGGAGGTACAATGAGCAGTTCTTC. It encodes CASSSHAKGRYNEQFF. The chain links TRBV6-5 to TRBJ2-1; D is perhaps TRBD2 (6 bases). The CDR3 has 16 residues. Trimming took 4 bases from V and 4 from J, leaving 17 bases between them. Germline-derived CDR1 and CDR2 are MNHEY and SVGAGI.

This chain joins TRBV5-8 and TRBJ2-3; possibly TRBD1 for D (6 bases). The CDR3 has 15 residues. Trimming shortened V by 4 bases and J by 1 base, and 13 bases separated the two germline ends. The germline gives CDR1 SGHTS, CDR2 YDEGEE. CDR3 protein: CASSHGQHGTDTQYF. DNA of the CDR3: TGTGCCAGCAGCCACGGACAGCATGGCACAGATACGCAGTATTTT.

This clone appeared a few times. The V gene is TRBV19, the J gene TRBJ1-3; weak D call: TRBD1 (5 bases). V dropped 3 bases and J dropped 2 bases, with 17 bases sitting between them. The CDR3 consists of 17 residues. Germline CDR1 LNHDA, CDR2 SQIVND (reference sequence). DNA of the CDR3: TGTGCCAGTAGTATCAAGCGGCAGGGACTGACTGGAAACACCATATATTTT. Protein sequence: CASSIKRQGLTGNTIYF. Filled out from reference TRBV19 and TRBJ1-3, the complete variable domain reads DGGITQSPKYLFRKEGQNVTLSCEQNLNHDAMYWYRQDPGQGLRLIYYSQIVNDFQKGDIAEGYSVSREKKESFPLTVTSAQKNPTAFYLCASSIKRQGLTGNTIYFGEGSWLTVV.

The chain joins TRBV14 to TRBJ2-6; the D is unclear. Germline assignment: CDR1 SGHDN and CDR2 FVKESK. CDR3 length: 16 residues. Trimming removed 4 bases from V and 0 bases from J, with 10 bases in between. The CDR3, as DNA: TGTGCCAGCAGCCCAGGAATGTCCTCTGGGGCCAACGTCCTGACTTTC. Translated, it gives CASSPGMSSGANVLTF.

This sequence joins TRBV5-8 and TRBJ1-1, with 11 bases matching TRBD1. V was clipped by 0 bases and J by 4 bases; unmatched bases: 8. CDR3 size: 17 residues. Germline CDR1 reads SGHTS; CDR2 reads YDEGEE. CDR3 nucleotides: TGTGCCAGCAGCTTGGAGTTTGGGACAGGGGGTCTCACTGAAGCTTTCTTT. Residues: CASSLEFGTGGLTEAFF.

The chain couples TRBV27 to TRBJ2-1; TRBD1 is a possible D gene (5 bases). Per germline, CDR1 MNHEY and CDR2 SMNVEV (reference sequence). The CDR3 has 17 amino acids. V lost 4 bases and J 3 bases, leaving 19 bases between the germline ends. The CDR3 is CASSSIRASPGYNEQFF. The CDR3 DNA reads as TGTGCCAGCAGTTCCATCAGGGCCTCTCCGGGCTACAATGAGCAGTTCTTC.

The chain carries TRBV7-9 and TRBJ2-1; 11 nucleotides match TRBD2. The V and J ends lost 4 bases and 10 bases, in that order; junction bases with no gene match: 6. Germline V gene data show CDR1 as SEHNR and CDR2 as FQNEAQ (reference sequence). CDR3 length equals 14 residues. CDR3 amino acids: CASSSLAGGEEQFF. In DNA form, the CDR3 reads TGTGCCAGCAGCTCCCTAGCGGGGGGAGAAGAGCAGTTCTTC.

The chain recombines TRBV7-6 with TRBJ2-5; 7 nucleotides line up with TRBD2. Germline lookup yields CDR1 SGHVS and CDR2 FNYEAQ. This CDR3 contains 14 residues. Unmatched junction bases numbered 8, after V lost 6 bases and J lost 4 bases. In DNA form, the CDR3 reads TGTGCCAGCAGTCCTTACGGGGGGTCAGAGACCCAGTACTTC. It yields the protein CASSPYGGSETQYF.

The V and J genes are TRBV12-2 and TRBJ1-1; TRBD1 is the table's D call and was not checked against the DNA. TRBV12-2 is a documented pseudogene. CDR3 length equals 17 residues. CDR3 loop: CASRLPHGLRLYTEAFF. For the CDR3, the DNA is TGTGCAAGTCGCTTACCGCACGGCCTCAGGTTGTACACTGAAGCTTTCTTT.

The chain employs TRBV5-1 and TRBJ1-6; D possibly corresponds to TRBD1 (5 bases). Trimming removed 5 bases from V and 9 bases from J, with 15 bases in between. Germline V gene sequence: CDR1 SGHRS, CDR2 YFSETQ. The CDR3 has 14 amino acids. The CDR3 nucleotides read TGCGCCAGCAGTTTCGCGGGACTGACTTCACCCCTCCACTTT. It yields the protein CASSFAGLTSPLHF.